The 15 T cell receptor beta chains below come from one sample, sequenced in a study of high-grade serous ovarian cancer treatment subgroups. Repertoires were generated with immunoSEQ multiplex PCR, while TCRdb's copy carries only in-frame clones and drops some. The data show about 16,000 clones, roughly 70% seen once. The tumor samples were collected prior to definitive surgery or chemotherapy. Source material: tumor tissue. These receptors were taken from a human donor with high-grade serous ovarian cancer.

The V and J genes are TRBV6-5 and TRBJ2-3; D call uncertain. The germline V and J ends were trimmed by 2 bases and 0 bases, with 9 bases remaining between them. Germline V lookup: CDR1 MNHEY, CDR2 SVGAGI. This CDR3 contains 15 residues. Here the CDR3 DNA reads TGTGCCAGCAGTTACATGACCTCTAGCACAGATACGCAGTATTTT. Its protein product is CASSYMTSSTDTQYF.

The gene calls are TRBV6-1 and TRBJ1-3; D uncertain. V was trimmed by 0 bases and J by 0 bases, leaving 6 bases between them. The CDR3 contains 15 residues. Germline V lookup: CDR1 MNHNS, CDR2 SASEGT. CDR3 loop: CASSEALISGNTIYF. The DNA for the CDR3 is TGTGCCAGCAGTGAAGCACTGATCTCTGGAAACACCATATATTTT.

The rearrangement links TRBV5-8 to TRBJ1-5; D call uncertain. The CDR3 loop spans 16 amino acids. The V gene's germline CDR1 is SGHTS and CDR2 YDEGEE. Trimming pared 0 bases from V and 1 base from J, leaving 11 bases between. CDR3 loop: CASSLVAGKSNQPQHF. CDR3 coding DNA: TGTGCCAGCAGCTTGGTCGCCGGGAAGAGCAATCAGCCCCAGCATTTT.

This clone was counted only a few times. The same CDR3 also results from other DNA sequences found in this sample. The CDR3: CASSSSGGYNEQFF. The CDR3 region has the DNA TGCGCCAGCAGCTCTAGCGGGGGTTACAATGAGCAGTTCTTC. The chain combines TRBV5-1 with TRBJ2-1, with TRBD2 identical over 10 bases. CDR3 length: 14 residues. Unmatched junction bases numbered 1, after V lost 3 bases and J lost 4 bases. The germline V gene has CDR1 SGHRS and CDR2 YFSETQ.

The J gene is TRBJ2-5, the V gene TRBV4-2, with 10 nucleotides matching TRBD1. The J call may be in error: the DNA end matches TRBJ2-7 better. CDR1 and CDR2 (germline): LGHNA, YNFKEQ. The CDR3 is 17 amino acids. CDR3 residues: CASSLKKGTGESDEQYF. For the CDR3, the DNA is TGTGCCAGCAGCCTTAAGAAAGGGACAGGGGAGTCTGACGAGCAGTACTTC.

The J gene is TRBJ2-4, the V gene TRBV5-5, with 15 positions matching TRBD2. The CDR3 sequence is 16 residues long. Trimming removed 4 bases from V and 9 bases from J; junction bases left unmatched: 8. Germline V gene sequence: CDR1 SGHKS, CDR2 YYEKEE (reference sequence). DNA for the CDR3: TGTGCCAGCAGCCGTCGGACTAGCGGGGGGGTTGGCATTCAGTACTTC. Its translation: CASSRRTSGGVGIQYF.

The V call is TRBV4-2, the J call TRBJ2-1; D is unresolved. The CDR3 contains 13 residues. Per germline, CDR1 LGHNA and CDR2 YNFKEQ. Trimming pared 2 bases from V and 13 bases from J, leaving 15 bases between. CDR3 DNA sequence: TGTGCCAGCAGCCAACCCCCTGTTTGGGCCCAGTTCTTC. Protein: CASSQPPVWAQFF.

The table lists this clone with a count of one. This CDR3 is CASSALGTDTQYF. The CDR3 DNA reads TGTGCCAGCAGCGCACTAGGCACAGATACGCAGTATTTT. V usage is TRBV9 and J usage is TRBJ2-3; weak D call: TRBD2 (5 bases). V was shortened by 3 bases and J by 1 base, with 6 bases between the two germline ends. The length of the CDR3 is 13 residues. Germline V gives CDR1 SGDLS, CDR2 YYNGEE.

The V and J genes are TRBV18 and TRBJ2-1; 10 bases match TRBD1. With 3 bases clipped from V and 12 bases from J, the junction kept 5 bases outside the gene matches. Germline V gene sequence: CDR1 KGHSH, CDR2 LQKENI. CDR3 length: 13 amino acids. The CDR3 region has the DNA TGTGCCAGCTCACCGGGACAGGGGTTCGGGCAGTTCTTC. Translated, it gives CASSPGQGFGQFF. The variable domain in full, with the rest retrieved from reference TRBV18 and TRBJ2-1, is NAGVMQNPRHLVRRRGQEARLRCSPMKGHSHVYWYRQLPEEGLKFMVYLQKENIIDESGMPKERFSAEFPKEGPSILRIQQVVRGDSAAYFCASSPGQGFGQFFGPGTRLTVL.

CDR3 sequence reads: CASSLGIGEIPEAFF. The CDR3 nucleotides are TGTGCCAGCAGCTTAGGAATAGGGGAAATCCCTGAAGCTTTCTTT. The chain combines TRBV11-3 with TRBJ1-1; D may be TRBD1 (5 bases). The CDR3 is 15 amino acids. V lost 1 base, J lost 6 bases, and 15 bases lay in between. The germline gives CDR1 SGHNT, CDR2 YENEEA. The full variable domain, rest sourced from reference TRBV11-3 and TRBJ1-1, is EAGVVQSPRYKIIEKKQPVAFWCNPISGHNTLYWYLQNLGQGPELLIRYENEEAVDDSQLPKDRFSAERLKGVDSTLKIQPAELGDSAVYLCASSLGIGEIPEAFFGQGTRLTVV.

The chain carries TRBV30 and TRBJ2-1, with D hard to call. Per germline, CDR1 GTSNPN and CDR2 SVGIG (reference sequence). V lost 1 base and J 7 bases, leaving 17 bases between the germline ends. The CDR3 loop spans 15 amino acids. The CDR3 loop reads CAWSDQPTNGNEQFF. The DNA of the CDR3 is TGTGCCTGGAGTGACCAACCAACCAACGGAAATGAGCAGTTCTTC. The full variable domain, in which reference TRBV30 and TRBJ2-1 provide the parts outside the CDR3, is SQTIHQWPATLVQPVGSPLSLECTVEGTSNPNLYWYRQAAGRGLQLLFYSVGIGQISSEVPQNLSASRPQDRQFILSSKKLLLSDSGFYLCAWSDQPTNGNEQFFGPGTRLTVL.

This chain links TRBV4-3 with TRBJ2-6, with 9 bases matching TRBD1. CDR1 is LGHNA and CDR2 is YSLEER in the germline V gene. After removal of 4 bases from V and 2 bases from J, the junction contained 6 bases not matched to a gene. The CDR3 has 17 residues. CDR3 region: CASSPGQGKAGANVLTF. The DNA for the CDR3 is TGCGCCAGCAGCCCTGGACAGGGGAAAGCTGGGGCCAACGTCCTGACTTTC.

V gene TRBV27 combines with J gene TRBJ2-5; D is ambiguous. The J call may not be correct, given that the DNA end is closer to TRBJ2-7. There are 10 residues in the CDR3. Germline-derived CDR1 and CDR2 are MNHEY and SMNVEV (reference sequence). Here the CDR3 DNA reads TGTGCCACCAAGGGCTACGAGCAGTACTTC. Residues: CATKGYEQYF.

V usage is TRBV4-3 and J usage is TRBJ1-6; D is unclear. Trimming shortened V by 0 bases and J by 10 bases, and 16 bases separated the two germline ends. From germline, CDR1 is LGHNA and CDR2 YSLEER. The CDR3 extends over 16 amino acids. CDR3 nucleotides: TGCGCCAGCAGCCAAGATCCCCTCGTAGGTGGATCACCCCTCCACTTT. Its protein is CASSQDPLVGGSPLHF.

This clone was picked up a small number of times. The V and J genes are TRBV19 and TRBJ1-2; 7 bases align to TRBD1. Germline V gives CDR1 LNHDA, CDR2 SQIVND (reference sequence). Unmatched junction bases numbered 8, after V lost 0 bases and J lost 1 base. This CDR3 spans 17 amino acids. The CDR3 loop is CASSIDPGQTINYGYTF. CDR3 bases: TGTGCCAGTAGTATAGATCCGGGACAGACGATTAACTATGGCTACACCTTC.